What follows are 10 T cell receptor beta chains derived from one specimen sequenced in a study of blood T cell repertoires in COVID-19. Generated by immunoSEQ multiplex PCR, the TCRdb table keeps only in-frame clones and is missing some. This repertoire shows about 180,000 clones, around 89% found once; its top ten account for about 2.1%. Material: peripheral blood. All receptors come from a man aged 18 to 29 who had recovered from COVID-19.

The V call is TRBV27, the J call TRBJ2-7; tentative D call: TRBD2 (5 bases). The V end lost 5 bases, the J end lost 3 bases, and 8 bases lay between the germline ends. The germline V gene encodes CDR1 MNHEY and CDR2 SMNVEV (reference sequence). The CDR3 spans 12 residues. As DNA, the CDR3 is TGTGCCAGCAGTACTAGAGGCTACGAGCAGTACTTC. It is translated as CASSTRGYEQYF.

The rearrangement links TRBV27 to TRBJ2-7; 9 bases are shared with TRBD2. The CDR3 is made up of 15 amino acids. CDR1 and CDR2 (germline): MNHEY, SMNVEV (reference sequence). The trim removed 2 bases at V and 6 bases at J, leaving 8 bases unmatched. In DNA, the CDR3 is TGTGCCAGCAGTTTAGGTGCGGGAGGGCCTGGCGAGCAGTACTTC. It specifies CASSLGAGGPGEQYF.

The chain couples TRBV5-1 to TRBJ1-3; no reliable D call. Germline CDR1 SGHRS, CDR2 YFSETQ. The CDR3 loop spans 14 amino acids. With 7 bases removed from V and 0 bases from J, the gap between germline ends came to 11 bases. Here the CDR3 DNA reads TGCGCCAGCGCCGCTTCGAGCTCTGGAAACACCATATATTTT. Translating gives CASAASSSGNTIYF.

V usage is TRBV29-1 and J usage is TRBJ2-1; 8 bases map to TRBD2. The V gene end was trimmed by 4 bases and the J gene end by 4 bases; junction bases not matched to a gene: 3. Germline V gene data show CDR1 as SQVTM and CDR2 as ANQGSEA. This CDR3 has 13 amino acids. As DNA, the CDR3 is TGCAGCGTTGGACTAGCGTCTTACAATGAGCAGTTCTTC. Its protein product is CSVGLASYNEQFF.

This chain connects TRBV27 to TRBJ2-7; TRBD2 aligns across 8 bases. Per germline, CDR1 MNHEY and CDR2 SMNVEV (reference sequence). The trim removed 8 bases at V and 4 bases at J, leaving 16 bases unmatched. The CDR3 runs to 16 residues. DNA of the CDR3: TGTGCCAGCCGACTTTGGACAAGCGGGAGTTATTACGAGCAGTACTTC. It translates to CASRLWTSGSYYEQYF.

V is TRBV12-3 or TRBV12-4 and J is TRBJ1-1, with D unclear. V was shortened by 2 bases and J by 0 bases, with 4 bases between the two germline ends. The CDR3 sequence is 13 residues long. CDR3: CASSLQVNTEAFF. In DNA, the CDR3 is TGTGCCAGCAGTTTACAGGTGAACACTGAAGCTTTCTTT.

The CDR3 DNA reads TGTGCCAGCAGTTTATGGAGGGACACTGAAGCTTTCTTT. Protein product: CASSLWRDTEAFF. The V and J genes are TRBV27 and TRBJ1-1, with D uncertain. V was trimmed by 1 base and J by 3 bases, leaving 6 bases between them. Germline values: CDR1 MNHEY, CDR2 SMNVEV (reference sequence). This CDR3 has 13 residues.

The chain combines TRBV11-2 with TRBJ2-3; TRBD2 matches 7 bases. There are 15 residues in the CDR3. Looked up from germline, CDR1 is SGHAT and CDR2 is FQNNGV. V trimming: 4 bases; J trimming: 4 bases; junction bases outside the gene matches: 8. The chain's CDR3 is CASSSNGREADTQYF. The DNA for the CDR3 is TGTGCCAGCAGCTCTAATGGGAGGGAGGCAGATACGCAGTATTTT.

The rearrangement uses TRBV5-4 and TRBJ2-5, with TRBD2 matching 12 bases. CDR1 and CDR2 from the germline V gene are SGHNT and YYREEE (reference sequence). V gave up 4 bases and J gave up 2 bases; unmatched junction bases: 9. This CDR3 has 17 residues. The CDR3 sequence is CASSPGLAGQVQETQYF. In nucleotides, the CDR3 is TGTGCCAGCAGCCCCGGACTAGCGGGACAGGTTCAAGAGACCCAGTACTTC.

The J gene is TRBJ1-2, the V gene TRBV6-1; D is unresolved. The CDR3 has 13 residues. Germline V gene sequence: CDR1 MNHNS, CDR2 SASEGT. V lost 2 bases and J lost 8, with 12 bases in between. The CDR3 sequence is CASSELEGWGYTF. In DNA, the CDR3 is TGTGCCAGCAGTGAATTAGAGGGATGGGGCTACACCTTC.